These 10 T cell receptor beta chains were sequenced from one sample in a study of blood T cells in healthy people across ages. A sample-barcoded 5' primer and a J-beta primer mix were used in a second PCR of about 6 to 12 cycles. TCRdb re-analysed the 5' RACE reads in MiXCR, keeping a single row per CDR3 protein. The sample has under 2 million distinct CDR3 sequences, around 35% seen once. Sequenced input: blood. The receptor set was obtained from a woman between 25 and 40 years old in good health.

The chain is built from TRBV20-1 and TRBJ2-7, with 10 bases identical to TRBD2. Trimming cost V 8 bases and J 2 bases; bases outside gene matches: 12. This CDR3 comprises 15 residues. The germline CDR1 and CDR2 sequences are DFQATT and SNEGSKA (reference sequence). CDR3: CSTISGRSPPYEQYV. CDR3 coding DNA: TGCAGTACTATTAGCGGGAGGAGCCCTCCCTACGAGCAGTACGTC.

This clonotype occurred once. At one end, the junction sequence differs from germline, possibly due to a read error. The genes are TRBV2 and TRBJ2-1; D gene ambiguous. This CDR3 comprises 11 residues. CDR1 and CDR2 (germline): SNHLY, FYNNEI. The CDR3 region has the DNA TGTGTCAGCAGTGTAGACGATGAGCAGTTCTTC. As protein: CVSSVDDEQFF.

This clonotype has a handful of counts. The rearrangement uses TRBV7-2 and TRBJ1-6, with D tentatively TRBD1 (5 bases). Deletions cut 3 bases from V and 10 bases from J, with 19 bases between. This CDR3 comprises 16 residues. In germline, CDR1 is SGHTA, CDR2 FQGNSA. CDR3 loop: CASSFYGQTFRSPLHF. DNA of the CDR3: TGTGCCAGCAGCTTTTACGGACAAACTTTTCGGTCACCCCTCCACTTT. Based on the CDR3 plus reference TRBV7-2 and TRBJ1-6, the full variable domain is GAGVSQSPSNKVTEKGKDVELRCDPISGHTALYWYRQSLGQGLEFLIYFQGNSAPDKSGLPSDRFSAERTGGSVSTLTIQRTQQEDSAVYLCASSFYGQTFRSPLHFGNGTRLTVT.

At least ten counts were recorded for this clonotype. This chain uses TRBV9 with TRBJ2-1, with TRBD2 matching over 11 bases. The CDR3 consists of 21 residues. Germline V gene sequence: CDR1 SGDLS, CDR2 YYNGEE. V dropped 0 bases and J dropped 0; count of bases not matched to a gene: 14. The CDR3 DNA reads as TGTGCCAGCAGCGTAGACCCTGCGGCTAGCGGGGGGAGGCCCTCCTACAATGAGCAGTTCTTC. Translation: CASSVDPAASGGRPSYNEQFF.

This chain joins TRBV7-3 and TRBJ2-1; D unresolved. The CDR3 contains 14 residues. The V and J ends lost 4 bases and 6 bases respectively, with 13 bases between them. Per germline, CDR1 SGHTA and CDR2 FQGTGA. DNA of the CDR3: TGTGCCAGCAGCTCGCCCCCACCGGCCAATGAGCAGTTCTTC. Protein product: CASSSPPPANEQFF.

A few counts support this clonotype. The chain is built from TRBV27 and TRBJ2-2, with 9 bases aligning to TRBD2. J gave up 7 bases and V 3 bases, and 6 bases lay outside the gene matches. The CDR3 length is 15 residues. Per the germline V gene, CDR1 is MNHEY and CDR2 is SMNVEV (reference sequence). The CDR3 DNA follows: TGTGCCAGCAGTTTTAGCGGGAGAGATATCGGGGAGCTGTTTTTT. It is translated as CASSFSGRDIGELFF.

This clonotype was seen only a few times. The chain recombines TRBV28 with TRBJ2-3; 9 bases agree with TRBD1. Germline V CDR1 and CDR2: MDHEN, SYDVKM. The CDR3 is 15 residues long. The J segment lost 2 bases and the V segment lost 5 bases, leaving 5 bases of the junction unmatched. In DNA form, the CDR3 reads TGTGCCAGCAGTCACGGGACAGGGCTCACAGATACGCAGTATTTT. Protein product: CASSHGTGLTDTQYF.

The sample holds many counts of this clonotype. V and J are TRBV29-1 and TRBJ2-5; 8 bases match TRBD1. The germline V gene has CDR1 SQVTM and CDR2 ANQGSEA. The V segment lost 6 bases and the J segment 5 bases; nucleotides outside the gene matches: 11. The CDR3 is made up of 14 amino acids. The CDR3, as DNA: TGCAGCGTAGACGACAGGGGAAGTTCTGAGACCCAGTACTTC. As protein: CSVDDRGSSETQYF.

The rearrangement uses TRBV3-1 and TRBJ2-7; 13 nucleotides align to TRBD2. The V gene end was trimmed by 4 bases and the J gene end by 7 bases; junction bases not matched to a gene: 7. The CDR3 runs 15 residues. Germline lookup yields CDR1 LGHDT and CDR2 YNNKEL (reference sequence). CDR3 sequence reads: CASSPGLAGAEEQYF. The CDR3 region has the DNA TGTGCCAGCAGCCCTGGACTAGCGGGAGCTGAGGAGCAGTACTTC.

This rearrangement joins TRBV20-1 to TRBJ1-1; D perhaps matches TRBD1 (5 bases). Between the trimmed V and J ends, which lost 4 bases and 0 bases, there was a span of 12 bases. The CDR3 covers 14 residues. Germline V gives CDR1 DFQATT, CDR2 SNEGSKA (reference sequence). The CDR3 bases are TGCAGTGCTACCCCGAAGGGGATGAACACTGAAGCTTTCTTT. Encoded protein: CSATPKGMNTEAFF.